This T cell receptor beta chain was recovered during a study of neoadjuvant anti-PD-1 for oral cavity cancer. Sequenced by immunoSEQ multiplex PCR; TCRdb stores in-frame clones only, minus some. The table shows some 15,000 clones, with more than 75% occurring only once. Time point indicated: after neoadjuvant nivolumab, at surgical resection. CDR1 and CDR2 (germline): SEHNR, FQNEAQ (reference sequence). Trimming cost V 6 bases and J 7 bases; bases outside gene matches: 18. This CDR3 region has 17 residues. The receptor comes from a person between 40 and 85 years old with oral cavity squamous cell carcinoma. The specimen comprised PBMCs, sampled after nivolumab (anti-PD-1) treatment. The chain has TRBV7-9 and TRBJ2-7; the match to TRBD2 covers 10 bases. The CDR3 is CASSKGSGRGRGGEQYF. In DNA, the CDR3 is TGTGCCAGCAGTAAAGGGAGCGGGAGGGGGCGAGGCGGGGAGCAGTACTTC.